This T cell receptor (beta chain) came from a study of control samples from healthy donors and cancer patients. The CDR3 is 14 amino acids. Germline lookup yields CDR1 MNHEY and CDR2 SVGAGI. J gave up 0 bases and V 6 bases, and 5 bases lay outside the gene matches. Data came from immunoSEQ multiplex PCR; TCRdb stores just in-frame clones and leaves some out. The repertoire holds roughly 100,000 clones, with roughly four fifths as singletons. The chain links TRBV6-5 to TRBJ2-7, with 7 bases identical to TRBD1. The TCR comes from a woman aged 50 to 60 in good health. Sample: blood. The DNA of the CDR3 is TGTGCCAGCAGACCCCGGGACAGCTCCTACGAGCAGTACTTC. Translated, it gives CASRPRDSSYEQYF.